Presented here are 27 T cell receptor beta chains from one specimen sequenced in a study of T cells in Graves' hyperthyroidism and ophthalmopathy. The source material, RNA transcripts, was used to amplify TCR beta CDR3 regions. Researchers ran a first-round RT-PCR on the TCR CDR3 using the HTBI primer set. Using its own MiXCR run on the multiplex PCR reads, TCRdb lists one record per CDR3 protein. This table has more than 300,000 distinct CDR3 sequences, 15% to 20% appearing once. The sample taken for sequencing was blood. These receptors came from a man between 18 and 35 years old with Graves' ophthalmopathy.

The chain combines TRBV28 with TRBJ2-2; D possibly corresponds to TRBD2 (6 bases). There are 14 residues in the CDR3. Trimming removed 7 bases at V and 6 bases at J, with 15 bases between. CDR1 is MDHEN and CDR2 is SYDVKM in the germline V gene. CDR3 loop: CASKNGGDPGELFF. CDR3 coding DNA: TGTGCCAGCAAGAATGGAGGGGATCCCGGGGAGCTGTTTTTT.

This chain's CDR3 is CSARGESDKNIQYF. CDR3 nucleotide sequence: TGCAGTGCTAGAGGAGAATCGGACAAAAACATTCAGTACTTC. V and J are TRBV20-1 and TRBJ2-4; D ambiguous. In germline, CDR1 is DFQATT, CDR2 SNEGSKA (reference sequence). With 1 base removed from V and 3 bases from J, the gap between germline ends came to 10 bases. This CDR3 comprises 14 residues.

The chain links TRBV6-1 to TRBJ2-2; 7 bases map to TRBD2. Unmatched junction bases numbered 15, after V lost 7 bases and J lost 7 bases. Germline values: CDR1 MNHNS, CDR2 SASEGT. The CDR3 loop spans 16 amino acids. The CDR3: CASTRGDSGLHGELFF. The CDR3 bases are TGTGCCAGCACTAGGGGAGATAGCGGGTTACACGGGGAGCTGTTTTTT.

V gene TRBV6-1 combines with J gene TRBJ2-7, with 8 bases aligning to TRBD1. Per the germline V gene, CDR1 is MNHNS and CDR2 is SASEGT. Trimming cost V 4 bases and J 5 bases; bases outside gene matches: 7. The CDR3 loop spans 14 amino acids. DNA of the CDR3: TGTGCCAGCAGTGCCAGGGGGCTTGGTGACGAGCAGTACTTC. This gives the protein CASSARGLGDEQYF.

The chain joins TRBV18 to TRBJ2-3; TRBD2 matches at 10 bases. There are 17 residues in the CDR3. Per germline, CDR1 KGHSH and CDR2 LQKENI. The ends lost 0 bases at V and 1 base at J; junction bases unmatched: 4. In DNA, the CDR3 is TGTGCCAGCTCACCACCGGGGCTAGCGGGGGGCACAGATACGCAGTATTTT. The encoded protein is CASSPPGLAGGTDTQYF. The entire variable domain, with the rest obtained from reference TRBV18 and TRBJ2-3, is as follows: NAGVMQNPRHLVRRRGQEARLRCSPMKGHSHVYWYRQLPEEGLKFMVYLQKENIIDESGMPKERFSAEFPKEGPSILRIQQVVRGDSAAYFCASSPPGLAGGTDTQYFGPGTRLTVL.

The chain joins TRBV27 to TRBJ1-1; D unresolved. Germline CDR1 and CDR2: MNHEY and SMNVEV (reference sequence). The V gene lost 5 bases and the J gene lost 1 base, with 11 bases spanning the gap. There are 14 residues in the CDR3. This CDR3 is CASSPGSKNTEAFF. CDR3 in DNA: TGTGCCAGCAGTCCCGGCTCGAAGAACACTGAAGCTTTCTTT.

This clonotype was recorded many times. Here the CDR3 reads CASSAQGALETEAFF. CDR3 DNA: TGTGCCAGCAGTGCACAGGGGGCGCTTGAGACTGAAGCTTTCTTT. V gene TRBV12-3 or TRBV12-4 combines with J gene TRBJ1-1; TRBD1 agrees at 9 bases. Unmatched junction bases numbered 9, after V lost 5 bases and J lost 5 bases. The CDR3 runs to 15 residues.

This clonotype came up many times. One junction end disagrees with the germline gene, perhaps due to a read error. This rearrangement joins TRBV28 to TRBJ2-4; D not resolved. There are 14 residues in the CDR3. Germline lookup yields CDR1 MDHEN and CDR2 SYDVKM. For the CDR3, the DNA is TGTGCCACCAGTGTCGGAGACGGCAAAAACATTCAGTACTTC. It specifies CATSVGDGKNIQYF.

This chain links TRBV9 with TRBJ2-3, with 9 nucleotides matching TRBD2. The CDR3 is 16 residues long. Germline assignment: CDR1 SGDLS and CDR2 YYNGEE. Trimming removed 0 bases from V and 3 bases from J; junction bases left unmatched: 5. CDR3 DNA: TGTGCCAGCAGCGTAGCGGCGGGGGGGCGGACAGATACGCAGTATTTT. The encoded protein is CASSVAAGGRTDTQYF.

This clonotype was found a few times. The chain's CDR3 is CASSYGGWSGVDEQYF. The CDR3 DNA is TGTGCCAGCAGTTACGGGGGTTGGTCAGGGGTGGACGAGCAGTACTTC. The chain uses TRBV6-2 or TRBV6-3 and TRBJ2-7, with D possibly matching TRBD1 (6 bases). The CDR3 is 16 amino acids. Germline lookup yields CDR1 MNHEY and CDR2 SVGEGT. Trimming pared 2 bases from V and 5 bases from J, leaving 19 bases between.

This chain uses TRBV19 with TRBJ1-5; D possibly corresponds to TRBD1 (5 bases). The germline V gene has CDR1 LNHDA and CDR2 SQIVND (reference sequence). V lost 6 bases and J lost 7, with 19 bases in between. The CDR3 spans 15 residues. CDR3 coding DNA: TGTGCCAGTAGCCCACACACCGGGACTGGACAGCCCCAGCATTTT. Its protein product is CASSPHTGTGQPQHF.

This clonotype was observed a few times. The rearrangement links TRBV6-1 to TRBJ1-1; the D is unclear. The V end was cut by 2 bases, the J end by 2 bases, with 12 bases between. The CDR3 has 15 amino acids. Germline V lookup: CDR1 MNHNS, CDR2 SASEGT. For the CDR3, the DNA is TGTGCCAGCAGTGAATCTCTGTTTCGAAACACTGAAGCTTTCTTT. Amino acid sequence: CASSESLFRNTEAFF.

On this clonotype itself: A much larger clonotype is one base distant, so this may be a read error. This chain links TRBV12-3 or TRBV12-4 with TRBJ1-3; TRBD1 aligns across 7 bases. After removal of 4 bases from V and 5 bases from J, the junction contained 8 bases not matched to a gene. The CDR3 has 15 residues. The CDR3 spells CASSSGQLCRNTIYF. The CDR3 DNA is TGTGCCAGCAGTTCGGGACAGCTTTGCCGAAACACCATATATTTT.

The sample holds many counts of this clonotype. This chain links TRBV2 with TRBJ1-2, with 8 positions matching TRBD1. CDR1 is SNHLY and CDR2 is FYNNEI in the germline V gene. The CDR3 runs to 15 residues. V dropped 7 bases and J dropped 4; count of bases not matched to a gene: 11. The CDR3 sequence: CASTPGGQVSYGYTF. The CDR3 nucleotides are TGTGCCAGCACCCCCGGGGGACAGGTATCCTATGGCTACACCTTC.

Many counts were recorded for this clonotype. This chain connects TRBV6-6 to TRBJ2-3; D possibly uses TRBD1 or TRBD2 (6 bases each). The CDR3 extends over 16 amino acids. V lost 0 bases and J lost 7, with 17 bases in between. Looked up from germline, CDR1 is MNHNY and CDR2 is SVGAGI (reference sequence). Here the CDR3 DNA reads TGTGCCAGCAGTTACTCGATAGGGGGGTTGGGAAATACGCAGTATTTT. It encodes CASSYSIGGLGNTQYF.

V and J are TRBV29-1 and TRBJ2-5, with 10 bases matching TRBD2. CDR3 length: 14 amino acids. V was pared by 3 bases and J by 10 bases, with 11 bases of the junction left unmatched. Germline V gene lookup returns CDR1 SQVTM and CDR2 ANQGSEA. The CDR3 DNA is TGCAGCGTTGATACGACTAGCGGGTGGACCAACCAGTACTTC. Protein product: CSVDTTSGWTNQYF.

This clonotype was seen only a few times. Here the CDR3 DNA reads TGTGCCAGCAGCTTGGGCCTTGGAGATACGCAGTATTTT. This sequence encodes CASSLGLGDTQYF. V and J are TRBV7-9 and TRBJ2-3, with D hard to call. The CDR3 extends over 13 amino acids. Trimming stripped 3 bases from V and 5 bases from J, with 9 bases between. CDR1 SEHNR and CDR2 FQNEAQ come from the germline V gene (reference sequence). Full variable domain (outside the CDR3, taken from reference TRBV7-9 and TRBJ2-3): DTGVSQNPRHKITKRGQNVTFRCDPISEHNRLYWYRQTLGQGPEFLTYFQNEAQLEKSRLLSDRFSAERPKGSFSTLEIQRTEQGDSAMYLCASSLGLGDTQYFGPGTRLTVL.

Many counts were recorded for this clonotype. This chain joins TRBV2 and TRBJ1-2; D is uncertain. CDR3 length equals 11 residues. V lost 3 bases and J 11 bases, leaving 10 bases between the germline ends. Germline loops: CDR1 SNHLY, CDR2 FYNNEI. The CDR3 DNA reads as TGTGCCAGCAGTGACTCCCCTGGGTACACCTTC. Its translation: CASSDSPGYTF.

This clonotype was seen repeatedly, ten times or more. The V and J genes are TRBV5-6 and TRBJ2-7, with 7 bases fitting TRBD1. Germline V gene data show CDR1 as SGHDT and CDR2 as YYEEEE. This CDR3 comprises 14 residues. The V gene end was trimmed by 4 bases and the J gene end by 4 bases; junction bases not matched to a gene: 8. In nucleotides, the CDR3 is TGTGCCAGCAGCCTAAAGGACAGGATTTACGAGCAGTACTTC. Translating it yields CASSLKDRIYEQYF.

This chain links TRBV15 with TRBJ1-5, with 7 bases lining up with TRBD1. The CDR3 consists of 15 residues. The V gene's germline CDR1 is LNHNV and CDR2 YYDKDF (reference sequence). After removal of 0 bases from V and 7 bases from J, the junction contained 6 bases not matched to a gene. DNA for the CDR3: TGTGCCACCAGCAGAGATCGACAGGGCTACCAGCCCCAGCATTTT. It specifies CATSRDRQGYQPQHF.

This sequence joins TRBV25-1 and TRBJ1-1; D is unresolved. V lost 8 bases, J lost 0 bases, and 10 bases lay in between. This CDR3 region has 13 residues. CDR1 and CDR2 from the germline V gene are MGHDK and SYGVNS. The CDR3 reads CASSTVMNTEAFF. CDR3 nucleotides: TGTGCCAGCTCAACAGTCATGAACACTGAAGCTTTCTTT.

At least ten counts were recorded for this clonotype. The chain uses TRBV2 and TRBJ2-7; D remains ambiguous. Trimming removed 5 bases from V and 2 bases from J, with 7 bases in between. CDR1 is SNHLY and CDR2 is FYNNEI in the germline V gene. The CDR3 is made up of 12 amino acids. The CDR3 sequence: CASSYSTYEQYF. The CDR3 DNA reads as TGTGCCAGCAGTTACAGTACCTACGAGCAGTACTTC.

A remark on this clonotype: The junction differs from germline at one of its ends, possibly a read error. This chain links TRBV5-8 with TRBJ1-1, with D maybe TRBD1 (5 bases). Germline CDR1 SGHTS, CDR2 YDEGEE. The CDR3 totals 14 residues. This CDR3 reads CTSSLGGVHTEAFF. CDR3 in DNA: TGTACCAGCAGCTTGGGAGGGGTCCACACTGAAGCTTTCTTT. Combining the CDR3 with reference TRBV5-8 and TRBJ1-1 gives the whole variable domain EAGVTQSPTHLIKTRGQQATLRCSPISGHTSVYWYQQALGLGLQFLLWYDEGEERNRGNFPPRFSGRQFPNYSSELNVNALELEDSALYLCTSSLGGVHTEAFFGQGTRLTVV.

The gene calls are TRBV20-1 and TRBJ2-6; D not certain. Germline assignment: CDR1 DFQATT and CDR2 SNEGSKA (reference sequence). The CDR3 has 15 residues. Trimming removed 4 bases at V and 4 bases at J, with 14 bases between. This CDR3 is CSAKGPGRGANVLTF. For the CDR3, the DNA is TGCAGTGCTAAGGGTCCTGGTAGGGGGGCCAACGTCCTGACTTTC.

The chain recombines TRBV6-5 with TRBJ2-5; 7 bases agree with TRBD1. CDR1 MNHEY and CDR2 SVGAGI come from the germline V gene. The length of the CDR3 is 14 residues. The ends lost 4 bases at V and 1 base at J; junction bases unmatched: 3. The CDR3 nucleotides read TGTGCCAGCAGTTTACAGGGGTTCCAAGAGACCCAGTACTTC. Amino acid sequence: CASSLQGFQETQYF.

Ten or more counts support this clonotype. The V call is TRBV6-1, the J call TRBJ1-1; D unresolved. The CDR3 is 11 residues long. Between the trimmed V and J ends, which lost 8 bases and 1 base, there was a span of 5 bases. Germline values: CDR1 MNHNS, CDR2 SASEGT. Here the CDR3 DNA reads TGTGCCAGCGAGGCGAACACTGAAGCTTTCTTT. This encodes CASEANTEAFF.

This clonotype was observed at least ten times. The chain carries TRBV7-8 and TRBJ1-5; TRBD1 is a possible D gene (6 bases). V was shortened by 1 base and J by 1 base, with 20 bases between the two germline ends. The CDR3 is made up of 19 amino acids. Germline CDR1 is SGHVS and CDR2 is FQNEAQ. The CDR3 region has the DNA TGTGCCAGCAGCTTAGGCCGGGGGGGGCTCGGCATAAGCAATCAGCCCCAGCATTTT. Protein product: CASSLGRGGLGISNQPQHF.